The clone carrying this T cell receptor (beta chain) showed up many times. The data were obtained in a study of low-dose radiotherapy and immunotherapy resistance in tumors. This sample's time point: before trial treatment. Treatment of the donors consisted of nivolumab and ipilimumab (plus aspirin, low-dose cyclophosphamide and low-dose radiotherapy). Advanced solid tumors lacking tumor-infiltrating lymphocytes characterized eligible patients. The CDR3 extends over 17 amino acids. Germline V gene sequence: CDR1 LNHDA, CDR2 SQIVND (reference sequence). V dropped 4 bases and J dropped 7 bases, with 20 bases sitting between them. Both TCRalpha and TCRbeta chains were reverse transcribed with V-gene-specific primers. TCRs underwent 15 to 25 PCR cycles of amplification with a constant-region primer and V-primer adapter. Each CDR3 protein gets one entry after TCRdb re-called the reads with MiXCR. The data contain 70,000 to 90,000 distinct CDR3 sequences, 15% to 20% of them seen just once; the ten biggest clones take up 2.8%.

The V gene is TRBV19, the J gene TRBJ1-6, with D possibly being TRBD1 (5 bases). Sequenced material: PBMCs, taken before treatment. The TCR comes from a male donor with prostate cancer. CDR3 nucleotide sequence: TGTGCCAGTAGTACCCCGGGCCCCCGGGGCCGGAATTCACCCCTCCACTTT. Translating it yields CASSTPGPRGRNSPLHF.